This T cell receptor beta chain was recovered during a study of blood T cell repertoires in COVID-19. The overall study: Donors in the United States, Italy and Spain gave samples during acute or convalescent COVID-19. Nucleic acid was either cDNA or gDNA, and it came from T cells, B-cell-depleted T cells, or PBMCs.

This CDR3 has 14 residues. Germline CDR1 and CDR2: SGHNT and YYREEE (reference sequence). With 3 bases clipped from V and 4 bases from J, the junction kept 4 bases outside the gene matches. The authors' processing: How many nucleated cells were present was estimated from reference gene primer amplification. The data were produced by immunoSEQ multiplex PCR, yet TCRdb's version contains in-frame clones alone and is incomplete. V and J calls and clone size are given by that table; D and trimming were obtained from the DNA. This sample has about 250,000 clones; about 80% occur once, and the top ten carry approximately 9.1%.

Sequenced input: peripheral blood. This sequence originates from a man older than 75 with acute or convalescent COVID-19. The rearrangement joins TRBV5-4 to TRBJ2-3; 8 bases are shared with TRBD2. In DNA, the CDR3 is TGTGCCAGCAGCTCCGGGACTAGGCCAGATACGCAGTATTTT. Amino acid sequence: CASSSGTRPDTQYF. The full variable domain, rest sourced from reference TRBV5-4 and TRBJ2-3, is ETGVTQSPTHLIKTRGQQVTLRCSSQSGHNTVSWYQQALGQGPQFIFQYYREEENGRGNFPPRFSGLQFPNYSSELNVNALELDDSALYLCASSSGTRPDTQYFGPGTRLTVL.